These 13 T cell receptor beta chains came from one sample sequenced in a study of blood T cells in healthy people across ages. Sample-barcoded 5' priming and a J-beta primer mix drove a second PCR of about 7 to 12 cycles. TCRdb re-derived calls from the 5' RACE reads in MiXCR, one entry per CDR3 protein. The table has about 1.7 million distinct CDR3 sequences, 28% seen once; the top ten hold 7.7%. Sequencing was performed on blood. The origin of the receptors is a woman in her thirties in good health.

This clonotype has more than one count but fewer than ten. At one boundary the junction diverges from the germline segment, which might be a read error. The chain carries TRBV7-2 and TRBJ2-7; 8 nucleotides align to TRBD2. This CDR3 has 15 amino acids. CDR1 is SGHTA and CDR2 is FQGNSA in the germline V gene. Written as DNA, the CDR3 is TGTGCCTGCAGCTTAAGCGGACTAGCATCGTCCGAGCAGTACTTC. It specifies CACSLSGLASSEQYF.

The rearrangement uses TRBV2 and TRBJ2-2; TRBD1 aligns across 7 bases. The CDR3 loop spans 14 amino acids. Germline CDR1 and CDR2: SNHLY and FYNNEI. Germline trimming cut 4 bases from V and 4 bases from J; bases unmatched to any gene: 3. DNA of the CDR3: TGTGCCAGCAGTGGCGACAGGGCCACCGGGGAGCTGTTTTTT. This codes for CASSGDRATGELFF.

CDR3 DNA: TGTGCCAGCGCCTCCCAAGGGTACCACGAGCAGTACTTC. Residues: CASASQGYHEQYF. V usage is TRBV12-3 or TRBV12-4 and J usage is TRBJ2-7, with no clear D. The CDR3 totals 13 residues. Deletions cut 8 bases from V and 5 bases from J, with 16 bases between.

This clonotype was observed once. This chain uses TRBV11-1 with TRBJ2-1; 10 bases map to TRBD1. Per germline, CDR1 SGHAT and CDR2 FQDESV (reference sequence). This CDR3 spans 21 amino acids. J lost 0 bases, V lost 1 base, and 15 bases had no gene match. The CDR3 DNA reads as TGTGCCAGCAGCTTAGATGGGTGGGGGACAGGGGCATACTACTCCTACAATGAGCAGTTCTTC. Its translation: CASSLDGWGTGAYYSYNEQFF.

This clonotype was detected ten times or more. The J gene is TRBJ2-5, the V gene TRBV29-1; 7 bases are shared with TRBD1. The trim removed 6 bases at V and 7 bases at J, leaving 8 bases unmatched. Germline CDR1 reads SQVTM; CDR2 reads ANQGSEA. CDR3 length: 12 residues. In nucleotides, the CDR3 is TGCAGCGTGGAACGACAGGGCGGGACCCAGTACTTC. Translation: CSVERQGGTQYF.

This clonotype has a handful of counts. The rearrangement links TRBV7-2 to TRBJ1-4; 10 positions match TRBD1. After removal of 6 bases from V and 3 bases from J, the junction contained 4 bases not matched to a gene. The CDR3 is 15 residues long. From germline, CDR1 is SGHTA and CDR2 FQGNSA. DNA for the CDR3: TGTGCCAGCAGGACAGGGGGCGCCGCTAATGAAAAACTGTTTTTT. This sequence encodes CASRTGGAANEKLFF.

The rearrangement uses TRBV4-1 and TRBJ2-1; 9 nucleotides agree with TRBD1. The CDR3 loop spans 16 amino acids. Germline V gives CDR1 MGHRA, CDR2 YSYEKL. V lost 4 bases and J lost 7; bases outside the gene matches: 11. CDR3 bases: TGCGCCAGCAGCCTAGAGGGACAGGGTCTGCCTAATGAGCAGTTCTTC. Its protein product is CASSLEGQGLPNEQFF.

This clonotype was recorded a few times. The gene calls are TRBV2 and TRBJ2-6; no clear D. V lost 5 bases and J lost 0, with 11 bases in between. The CDR3 contains 16 residues. Germline assignment: CDR1 SNHLY and CDR2 FYNNEI. CDR3 region: CASSWSVGSGANVLTF. Written as DNA, the CDR3 is TGTGCCAGCAGTTGGTCAGTAGGCTCTGGGGCCAACGTCCTGACTTTC.

In its sample, this clonotype was seen a few times. CDR3 residues: CASSQERGVLYNEQFF. DNA of the CDR3: TGCGCCAGCAGCCAAGAGCGGGGGGTCCTCTACAATGAGCAGTTCTTC. The chain is built from TRBV4-1 and TRBJ2-1; 8 bases line up with TRBD2. The V gene's germline CDR1 is MGHRA and CDR2 YSYEKL. V gave up 0 bases and J gave up 3 bases; unmatched junction bases: 4. The CDR3 runs 16 residues.

V is TRBV6-5 and J is TRBJ2-5; 7 bases are a match to TRBD1. Gene TRBJ2-7 matches the end of the DNA better, so the J call may be wrong. Germline V gene sequence: CDR1 MNHEY, CDR2 SVGAGI. CDR3 length: 14 residues. In DNA form, the CDR3 reads TGTGCCAGCAGGGCAGACAGGGAAACTAACGAGCAGTACTTC. Protein sequence: CASRADRETNEQYF.

The V gene is TRBV15, the J gene TRBJ1-5; D is unresolved. In germline, CDR1 is LNHNV, CDR2 YYDKDF (reference sequence). With 6 bases removed from V and 0 bases from J, the gap between germline ends came to 12 bases. This CDR3 has 15 amino acids. The CDR3 reads CATRDPGLSNQPQHF. The CDR3 DNA reads TGTGCCACCAGGGACCCGGGCCTTAGCAATCAGCCCCAGCATTTT. Looking up the rest from reference TRBV15 and TRBJ1-5 gives the full variable domain: DAMVIQNPRYQVTQFGKPVTLSCSQTLNHNVMYWYQQKSSQAPKLLFHYYDKDFNNEADTPDNFQSRRPNTSFCFLDIRSPGLGDTAMYLCATRDPGLSNQPQHFGDGTRLSIL.

This clonotype was found a few times. V gene TRBV18 combines with J gene TRBJ2-5, with 7 bases lining up with TRBD1. V lost 4 bases, J lost 1 base, and 6 bases stayed unmatched. Per germline, CDR1 KGHSH and CDR2 LQKENI. This CDR3 contains 15 residues. The CDR3 here is CASSLRQGPQETQYF. CDR3 nucleotide sequence: TGTGCCAGCTCACTCCGACAGGGACCCCAAGAGACCCAGTACTTC.

This clonotype came up a few times. The V gene is TRBV7-9, the J gene TRBJ2-4, with 9 bases lining up with TRBD1. Germline loops: CDR1 SEHNR, CDR2 FQNEAQ (reference sequence). After removal of 3 bases from V and 6 bases from J, the junction contained 6 bases not matched to a gene. The CDR3 spans 15 residues. CDR3 sequence: CASSLGQGGLNIQYF. Written as DNA, the CDR3 is TGTGCCAGCAGCTTGGGACAGGGAGGCCTAAACATTCAGTACTTC.